This T cell receptor (beta chain) appears in the sequencing data of a study of blood T cell repertoires in COVID-19. The wider study: PBMCs, B-cell-depleted T cells, or T cells provided the cDNA or gDNA that made up the material.

The length of the CDR3 is 13 residues. V trimming: 10 bases; J trimming: 6 bases; junction bases outside the gene matches: 12. Per the germline V gene, CDR1 is SNHLY and CDR2 is FYNNEI. The method was immunoSEQ multiplex PCR; TCRdb's version includes in-frame clones alone and lacks a portion of them. The sample has approximately 31,000 clones, approximately 85% seen once. Sequenced material: peripheral blood. This TCR came from a man older than 75 with active COVID-19. This rearrangement joins TRBV2 to TRBJ2-7; 7 bases are shared with TRBD1. The CDR3 here is CATRDSRQGEQYF. The CDR3 DNA follows: TGTGCCACTCGGGACAGCCGTCAGGGCGAGCAGTACTTC.